A single sample gave rise to the 17 T cell receptor beta chains below, sequenced in a study of T cells in women clearing cervical HPV infection. Sequenced by immunoSEQ multiplex PCR; TCRdb stores in-frame clones only, minus some. The specimen's table records 20,000 to 25,000 clones. Sequencing input: blood buffy coat. The receptors originated from a woman between 18 and 70 years old with a cervical HPV16 infection that either progressed to CIN3+ or cleared (not recorded which).

In the case of this clone: The read halts 3 residues ahead of the CDR3 end, with the missing end drawn from the germline J gene. The genes are TRBV5-6 and TRBJ1-4; a weak D match, TRBD1 (5 bases). The CDR3 consists of 14 residues. In germline, CDR1 is SGHDT, CDR2 YYEEEE. The CDR3 spells CASSRVPGANVLFF. The CDR3 bases that were read are TGTGCCAGCAGCCGCGTTCCTGGGGCCAACGTA.

Concerning this clone itself: The CDR3 goes on 3 residues after the read ends, and that part is filled in from the germline J gene. The rearrangement joins TRBV7-3 to TRBJ1-5; D perhaps matches TRBD1 (5 bases). CDR3 length equals 14 residues. The germline V and J ends were trimmed by 5 bases and 7 bases, with 15 bases remaining between them. Germline V gene data show CDR1 as SGHTA and CDR2 as FQGTGA. The CDR3 spells CASSLGEGRQPQHF. The covered CDR3 bases are TGTGCCAGCAGCCTAGGGGAGGGGAGACAGCCC.

This clone registers medium-sized by frequency. Read data end 3 residues before the CDR3 end; the end is taken from the germline J gene. This chain links TRBV29-1 with TRBJ1-4, with 7 bases fitting TRBD1. The CDR3 totals 14 residues. The germline gives CDR1 SQVTM, CDR2 ANQGSEA. The V gene end was trimmed by 6 bases and the J gene end by 6 bases; junction bases not matched to a gene: 10. The CDR3 protein is CSVERQGYDEKLFF. CDR3 DNA, as far as it was read: TGCAGCGTCGAACGACAGGGTTATGATGAAAAA.

Note on this clone: The sequence runs out 3 residues before the end of the CDR3; the remainder is reconstructed from the germline J gene. The chain carries TRBV6-2 or TRBV6-3 and TRBJ2-3; D is unclear. V was shortened by 1 base and J by 2 bases, with 13 bases between the two germline ends. Germline V lookup: CDR1 MNHEY, CDR2 SVGEGT. This CDR3 spans 16 amino acids. The CDR3 DNA, read in part, is TGTGCCAGCAGTTACTACCGTTTACAGAACACAGATACG. It is translated as CASSYYRLQNTDT. The entire CDR3 is CASSYYRLQNTDTQYF.

A remark on this clone: The sequenced fragment ends 3 residues before the CDR3 boundary, so the rest is inferred from the germline J gene. The genes are TRBV20-1 and TRBJ2-5, with 7 bases fitting TRBD1. There are 17 residues in the CDR3. Trimming at V came to 4 bases and at J to 3 bases, leaving 17 bases not matched to a gene. Germline CDR1 and CDR2: DFQATT and SNEGSKA (reference sequence). The CDR3 loop is CSAINIRDSSNKETQYF. The part of the CDR3 DNA that was read is TGCAGTGCTATTAATATCCGGGACAGCAGTAATAAAGAGACC.

In regard to this clone: The sequenced fragment ends 3 residues before the CDR3 boundary, so the rest is inferred from the germline J gene. The rearrangement joins TRBV28 to TRBJ2-1; TRBD2 matches at 7 bases. The CDR3 is 14 amino acids. Trimming cost V 10 bases and J 0 bases; bases outside gene matches: 6. Per the germline V gene, CDR1 is MDHEN and CDR2 is SYDVKM. The CDR3 protein is CATTLADSYNEQFF. The sequenced CDR3 bases are TGTGCCACCACCCTAGCGGACTCCTACAATGAG.

To note about this clone: The CDR3 goes on 3 residues after the read ends, and that part is filled in from the germline J gene. The J gene is TRBJ1-2, the V gene TRBV10-1; possible D gene TRBD1, 5 bases. The CDR3 covers 17 residues. The V end was cut by 3 bases, the J end by 0 bases, with 17 bases between. The germline CDR1 and CDR2 sequences are WNHNN and SYGVQD (reference sequence). The CDR3 bases that were read are TGCGCCAGCAGTGATTTAGGACATTTTATTTCTAACTATGGC. Protein: CASSDLGHFISNYG. The full-length CDR3 reads as CASSDLGHFISNYGYTF.

Comment on this clone: The read halts 3 residues ahead of the CDR3 end, with the missing end drawn from the germline J gene. J is TRBJ2-5 and V is TRBV6-1, with D perhaps matching TRBD1 (6 bases). CDR1 and CDR2 from the germline V gene are MNHNS and SASEGT. Trimming left V 0 bases short and J 1 base short, with 9 bases between. There are 15 residues in the CDR3. CDR3 DNA (partial): TGTGCCAGCAGTGAAGCGTTACAGGGCCAAGAGACC. Translated, it gives CASSEALQGQET. The whole CDR3 protein reads CASSEALQGQETQYF.

In the case of this clone: The read finishes 3 residues shy of the CDR3 end, and the germline J gene is used to complete it. This chain joins TRBV2 and TRBJ1-1; perhaps TRBD1 as D (6 bases). Germline-derived CDR1 and CDR2 are SNHLY and FYNNEI. The CDR3 is made up of 15 amino acids. The CDR3 loop reads CASTSLGQTGVGAFF. Incomplete CDR3 DNA: TGTGCCAGCACCTCCCTCGGACAGACTGGGGTGGGA.

On this clone: The junction shows a germline mismatch at one end, possibly a read error. With the read ending 3 residues before the CDR3 end, the germline J gene is used to fill in that end. Other nucleotide sequences from this sample produce the same CDR3. The chain combines TRBV5-1 with TRBJ1-3; D may be TRBD1 (5 bases). CDR1 SGHRS and CDR2 YFSETQ come from the germline V gene. CDR3 size: 15 residues. The sequenced part of the CDR3 DNA is TGCGCCAGCAGCGGGGGGGGGATCTCTGGAAACACT. Its translation: CASSGGGISGNT. The whole CDR3 is CASSGGGISGNTIYF.

Note on this clone: The CDR3 goes on 3 residues after the read ends, and that part is filled in from the germline J gene. The genes are TRBV5-4 and TRBJ1-1; D unresolved. CDR3 length equals 13 residues. Trimming took off 3 bases at V and 1 base at J, with 7 bases between the two ends. Germline assignment: CDR1 SGHNT and CDR2 YYREEE (reference sequence). CDR3 residues: CASSWSGNTEAFF. The CDR3 bases that were read are TGTGCCAGCAGCTGGTCAGGGAACACTGAA. Variable domain in full (rest from reference TRBV5-4 and TRBJ1-1): ETGVTQSPTHLIKTRGQQVTLRCSSQSGHNTVSWYQQALGQGPQFIFQYYREEENGRGNFPPRFSGLQFPNYSSELNVNALELDDSALYLCASSWSGNTEAFFGQGTRLTVV.

Points on this clone: Read coverage stops 3 residues before the CDR3 terminus; the germline J gene supplies the remainder. V and J are TRBV5-1 and TRBJ1-3; maybe TRBD1 (5 bases). V was trimmed by 0 bases and J by 4 bases, leaving 11 bases between them. The CDR3 contains 15 residues. Germline assignment: CDR1 SGHRS and CDR2 YFSETQ. CDR3 bases read: TGCGCCAGCAGCTTGGATTTACCAGGGGGAAACACC. This codes for CASSLDLPGGNT. The full-length CDR3 reads as CASSLDLPGGNTIYF.

With respect to this clone: The read stops 3 residues short of the end of the CDR3; the missing end is completed from the germline J gene. The chain recombines TRBV19 with TRBJ2-3; perhaps TRBD1 as D (5 bases). The V and J ends lost 5 bases and 2 bases respectively, with 8 bases between them. The CDR3 has 13 residues. The V gene's germline CDR1 is LNHDA and CDR2 SQIVND (reference sequence). CDR3: CASSRQLTDTQYF. The sequenced part of the CDR3 DNA is TGTGCCAGTAGTCGACAGCTCACAGATACG.

Turning to this clone: With the read ending 3 residues before the CDR3 end, the germline J gene is used to fill in that end. The J gene is TRBJ2-4, the V gene TRBV7-6, with 8 bases that match TRBD1. Germline V gene lookup returns CDR1 SGHVS and CDR2 FNYEAQ. The ends lost 5 bases at V and 0 bases at J; junction bases unmatched: 6. This CDR3 has 16 residues. CDR3 protein: CASSPTTGVAKNIQYF. The DNA read from the CDR3 is TGTGCCAGCAGCCCGACGACAGGGGTAGCCAAAAACATT.

Concerning this clone itself: Read coverage stops 3 residues before the CDR3 terminus; the germline J gene supplies the remainder. The V call is TRBV20-1, the J call TRBJ1-5; the match to TRBD1 covers 10 bases. The CDR3 runs 14 residues. Germline V CDR1 and CDR2: DFQATT, SNEGSKA (reference sequence). V lost 6 bases to trimming and J lost 5 bases; unmatched junction nucleotides: 7. The CDR3 sequence: CSAPGQGIYQPQHF. The DNA read from the CDR3 is TGCAGTGCCCCGGGACAGGGGATTTATCAGCCC.

As for this clone: The observed sequence ends 3 residues before the CDR3 terminus, with the missing tail filled in from the germline J gene. V is TRBV6-1 and J is TRBJ1-4; no reliable D call. CDR3 size: 15 residues. The germline V gene encodes CDR1 MNHNS and CDR2 SASEGT. Between the trimmed V and J ends, which lost 4 bases and 5 bases, there was a span of 14 bases. The CDR3 protein is CASSGTARGNEKLFF. CDR3 bases read: TGTGCCAGCAGTGGGACTGCCCGAGGGAATGAAAAA.

In the case of this clone: The read is 3 residues too short to cover the CDR3 end, so that end is filled in from the germline J gene. This chain connects TRBV28 to TRBJ2-1, with 7 bases lining up with TRBD2. This CDR3 contains 15 residues. The J segment lost 8 bases and the V segment lost 3 bases, leaving 10 bases of the junction unmatched. Germline V gene data show CDR1 as MDHEN and CDR2 as SYDVKM. The DNA read from the CDR3 is TGTGCCAGCAGTTTTTTAGATTTAGCGGGCGATGAG. Protein product: CASSFLDLAGDE. The CDR3 in its entirety is CASSFLDLAGDEQFF.